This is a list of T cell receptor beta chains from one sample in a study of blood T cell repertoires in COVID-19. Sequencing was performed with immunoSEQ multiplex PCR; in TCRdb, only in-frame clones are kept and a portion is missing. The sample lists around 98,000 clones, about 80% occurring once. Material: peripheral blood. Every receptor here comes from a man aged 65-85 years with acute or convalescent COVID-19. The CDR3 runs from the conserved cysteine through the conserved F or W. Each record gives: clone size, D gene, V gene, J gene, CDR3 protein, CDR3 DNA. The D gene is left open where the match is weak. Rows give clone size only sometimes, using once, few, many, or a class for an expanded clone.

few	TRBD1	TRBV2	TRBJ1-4	CASSPSGTGTEKLFF	TGTGCCAGCAGTCCATCCGGGACAGGGACTGAAAAACTGTTTTTT
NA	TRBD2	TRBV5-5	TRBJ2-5	CASSFRTSGFKETQYF	TGTGCCAGCAGCTTCAGGACTAGCGGGTTTAAAGAGACCCAGTACTTC
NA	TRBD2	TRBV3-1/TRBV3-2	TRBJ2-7	CASSQVVFGRGYEQYF	TGTGCCAGCAGCCAAGTCGTATTCGGGAGGGGCTACGAGCAGTACTTC
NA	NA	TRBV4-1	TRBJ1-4	CASSQEGDGEKLFF	TGCGCCAGCAGCCAAGAGGGCGACGGAGAAAAACTGTTTTTT
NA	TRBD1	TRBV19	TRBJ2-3	CASSMGQGGWTDTQYF	TGTGCCAGTAGTATGGGACAGGGGGGTTGGACAGATACGCAGTATTTT
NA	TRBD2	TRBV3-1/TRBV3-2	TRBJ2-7	CASSQNPKGGYEQYF	TGTGCCAGCAGCCAAAACCCAAAGGGAGGGTACGAGCAGTACTTC
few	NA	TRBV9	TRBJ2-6	CASSPWASGANVLTF	TGTGCCAGCAGCCCCTGGGCGTCTGGGGCCAACGTCCTGACTTTC
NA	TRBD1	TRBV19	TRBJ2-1	CASTSGQGAYNEQFF	TGTGCCAGTACCTCGGGACAGGGGGCGTACAATGAGCAGTTCTTC
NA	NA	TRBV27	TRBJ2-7	CASSSLREQYF	TGTGCCAGCAGTTCTCTGCGGGAGCAGTACTTC
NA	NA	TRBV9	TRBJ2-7	CASSVSSAHSYEQYF	TGTGCCAGCAGCGTCTCTAGCGCCCACTCCTACGAGCAGTACTTC
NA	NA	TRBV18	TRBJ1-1	CASSPPSGAPMNTEAFF	TGTGCCAGCTCACCACCGTCAGGGGCCCCCATGAACACTGAAGCTTTCTTT
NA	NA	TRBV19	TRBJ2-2	CASSMEHSNTGELFF	TGTGCCAGTAGTATGGAGCATTCGAACACCGGGGAGCTGTTTTTT
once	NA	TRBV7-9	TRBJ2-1	CASNLGSYNEQFF	TGTGCCAGCAACTTAGGGAGCTACAATGAGCAGTTCTTC
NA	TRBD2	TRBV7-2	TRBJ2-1	CASSSAGTSYNEQFF	TGTGCCAGCAGCTCCGCCGGGACTAGCTACAATGAGCAGTTCTTC
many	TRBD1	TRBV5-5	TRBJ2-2	CASSLGQGAWGTGELFF	TGTGCCAGCAGCTTGGGGCAGGGGGCCTGGGGCACCGGGGAGCTGTTTTTT
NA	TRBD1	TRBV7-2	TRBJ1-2	CASSSPGQVDVYGYTF	TGTGCCAGCAGCTCGCCGGGACAGGTCGATGTTTATGGCTACACCTTC
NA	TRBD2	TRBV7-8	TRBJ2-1	CASSAPTSGKYNEQFF	TGTGCCAGCAGCGCCCCGACTAGCGGGAAATACAATGAGCAGTTCTTC
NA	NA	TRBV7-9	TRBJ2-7	CASSGRDWGSYEQYF	TGTGCCAGCAGCGGCCGGGACTGGGGCTCCTACGAGCAGTACTTC
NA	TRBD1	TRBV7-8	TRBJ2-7	CASSSGTGYEQYF	TGTGCCAGCAGCTCCGGGACAGGCTACGAGCAGTACTTC
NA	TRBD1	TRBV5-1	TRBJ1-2	CASSPDRAYGYTF	TGCGCCAGCAGCCCGGACAGGGCGTATGGCTACACCTTC
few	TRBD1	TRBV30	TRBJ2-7	CAWSRQGNEQYF	TGTGCCTGGAGCCGACAGGGGAACGAGCAGTACTTC
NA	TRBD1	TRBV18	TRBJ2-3	CASSPDRATDTQYF	TGTGCCAGCTCACCCGACAGGGCCACAGATACGCAGTATTTT
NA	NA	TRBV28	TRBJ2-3	CASTRSAGGTDTQYF	TGTGCCAGCACTCGGTCAGCGGGTGGCACAGATACGCAGTATTTT
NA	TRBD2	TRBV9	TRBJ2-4	CASSPAGLAGRNIQYF	TGTGCCAGCAGCCCTGCGGGACTAGCGGGTAGAAACATTCAGTACTTC
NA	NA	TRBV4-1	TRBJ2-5	CASSQDAGGGTQYF	TGCGCCAGCAGCCAAGATGCAGGGGGAGGGACCCAGTACTTC
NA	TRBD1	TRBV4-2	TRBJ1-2	CASSQDSASGQGAGYTF	TGTGCCAGCAGCCAAGATAGTGCGTCGGGACAGGGAGCTGGCTACACCTTC
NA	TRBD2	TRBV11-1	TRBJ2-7	CASSRGGGKYEQYF	TGTGCCAGCAGCCGTGGGGGGGGAAAATACGAGCAGTACTTC
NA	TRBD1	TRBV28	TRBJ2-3	CASSSRGHGNTDTQYF	TGTGCCAGCAGTTCAAGGGGGCACGGCAACACAGATACGCAGTATTTT
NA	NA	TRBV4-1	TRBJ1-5	CASSQGLRGSLRDQPQHF	TGCGCCAGCAGCCAAGGTTTAAGGGGGTCCCTGAGGGATCAGCCCCAGCATTTT
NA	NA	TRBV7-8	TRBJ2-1	CASSLAGRWRRNEQFF	TGTGCCAGCAGCTTAGCAGGGAGGTGGAGGCGAAATGAGCAGTTCTTC
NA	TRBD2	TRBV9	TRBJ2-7	CASSSEAGDAAQQYF	TGTGCCAGCAGCTCCGAAGCGGGAGATGCTGCCCAGCAGTACTTC
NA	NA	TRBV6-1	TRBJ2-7	CASSDSYEQYF	TGTGCCAGCAGTGACAGCTACGAGCAGTACTTC
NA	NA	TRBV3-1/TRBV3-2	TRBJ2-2	CASRGAGWNTGELFF	TGTGCCAGCAGGGGCGCAGGGTGGAACACCGGGGAGCTGTTTTTT
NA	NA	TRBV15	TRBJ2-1	CATSRAGGAIGRKQFF	TGTGCCACCAGCAGAGCTGGAGGGGCGATTGGGCGGAAGCAGTTCTTC
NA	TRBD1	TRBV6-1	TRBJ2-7	CASSEIEWDSYEQYF	TGTGCCAGCAGTGAAATCGAGTGGGACAGCTACGAGCAGTACTTC
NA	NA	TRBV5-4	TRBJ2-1	CASSHIADPYNEQFF	TGTGCCAGCAGCCATATAGCGGACCCCTACAATGAGCAGTTCTTC
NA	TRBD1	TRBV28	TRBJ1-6	CASSLFGQGNSPLHF	TGTGCCAGCAGCCTCTTTGGACAGGGAAATTCACCCCTCCACTTT
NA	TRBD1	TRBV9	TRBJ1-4	CASSSPRQGQEKLFF	TGTGCCAGCAGCTCGCCTCGACAGGGACAGGAAAAACTGTTTTTT
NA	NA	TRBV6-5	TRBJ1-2	CASRLDGHGGGYTF	TGTGCCAGCCGCCTCGACGGTCACGGAGGTGGCTACACCTTC
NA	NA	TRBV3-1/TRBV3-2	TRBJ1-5	CASSSGPVGEPQHF	TGTGCCAGCAGCAGCGGGCCCGTCGGGGAGCCCCAGCATTTT
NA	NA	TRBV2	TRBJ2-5	CASRGAGLAPQETQYF	TGTGCCAGCAGAGGCGCGGGTTTGGCCCCTCAAGAGACCCAGTACTTC
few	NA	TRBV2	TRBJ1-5	CASSPMVSQASLGNQPQHF	TGTGCCAGCAGCCCCATGGTGTCACAGGCGTCATTGGGCAATCAGCCCCAGCATTTT
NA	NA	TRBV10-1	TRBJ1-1	CARGGGWYTEAFF	TGCGCCAGAGGTGGGGGGTGGTACACTGAAGCTTTCTTT
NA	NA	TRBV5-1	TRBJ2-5	CASSSGQGQETQYF	TGCGCCAGCAGCTCCGGACAAGGGCAAGAGACCCAGTACTTC
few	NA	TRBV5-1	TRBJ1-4	CASSSGRYDEKLFF	TGCGCCAGCAGCTCCGGCAGGTACGATGAAAAACTGTTTTTT
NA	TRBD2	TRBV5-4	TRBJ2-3	CASSFGLAGKPDTQYF	TGTGCCAGCAGCTTTGGACTAGCGGGAAAACCAGATACGCAGTATTTT
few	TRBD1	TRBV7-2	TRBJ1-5	CASSPQLRDRAQHF	TGTGCCAGCAGCCCGCAGCTCCGGGACAGGGCCCAGCATTTT
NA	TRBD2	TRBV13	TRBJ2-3	CASRPAGASTDTQYF	TGTGCCAGCAGGCCAGCGGGAGCTAGCACAGATACGCAGTATTTT
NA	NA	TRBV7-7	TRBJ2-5	CASSLVAGEETQYF	TGTGCTAGCAGCTTAGTTGCAGGGGAAGAGACCCAGTACTTC
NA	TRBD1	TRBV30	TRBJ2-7	CAWSVPWTGVMFSYEQYF	TGTGCCTGGAGTGTACCTTGGACAGGGGTCATGTTCTCCTACGAGCAGTACTTC
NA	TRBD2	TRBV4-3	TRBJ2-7	CASSQGIAAGAYEQYF	TGCGCCAGCAGCCAAGGGATAGCGGCGGGAGCCTACGAGCAGTACTTC
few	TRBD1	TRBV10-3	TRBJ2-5	CAISDPRDSYQETQYF	TGTGCCATCAGTGACCCCAGGGACAGCTACCAAGAGACCCAGTACTTC
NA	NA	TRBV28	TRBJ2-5	CASSSPGYSQETQYF	TGTGCCAGCAGTTCCCCAGGATATTCACAGGAGACCCAGTACTTC
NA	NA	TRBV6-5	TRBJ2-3	CASTSLLTDTQYF	TGTGCCAGCACTTCCCTCCTCACAGATACGCAGTATTTT
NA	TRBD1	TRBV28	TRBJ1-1	CASNGGGGAFF	TGTGCCAGCAACGGAGGGGGCGGGGCTTTCTTT
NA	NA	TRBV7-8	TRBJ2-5	CASSLASWWETQYF	TGTGCCAGCAGCTTAGCGAGTTGGTGGGAGACCCAGTACTTC
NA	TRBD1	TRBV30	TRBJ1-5	CAWRKDREVQHF	TGTGCCTGGAGGAAGGACAGGGAGGTCCAGCATTTT
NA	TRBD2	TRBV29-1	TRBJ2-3	CSVGPSAGGTDTQYF	TGCAGCGTTGGGCCGTCTGCGGGGGGCACAGATACGCAGTATTTT
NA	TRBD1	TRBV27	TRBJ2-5	CASSLGTGGRGETQYF	TGTGCCAGCAGCCTCGGAACAGGGGGCCGGGGAGAGACCCAGTACTTC